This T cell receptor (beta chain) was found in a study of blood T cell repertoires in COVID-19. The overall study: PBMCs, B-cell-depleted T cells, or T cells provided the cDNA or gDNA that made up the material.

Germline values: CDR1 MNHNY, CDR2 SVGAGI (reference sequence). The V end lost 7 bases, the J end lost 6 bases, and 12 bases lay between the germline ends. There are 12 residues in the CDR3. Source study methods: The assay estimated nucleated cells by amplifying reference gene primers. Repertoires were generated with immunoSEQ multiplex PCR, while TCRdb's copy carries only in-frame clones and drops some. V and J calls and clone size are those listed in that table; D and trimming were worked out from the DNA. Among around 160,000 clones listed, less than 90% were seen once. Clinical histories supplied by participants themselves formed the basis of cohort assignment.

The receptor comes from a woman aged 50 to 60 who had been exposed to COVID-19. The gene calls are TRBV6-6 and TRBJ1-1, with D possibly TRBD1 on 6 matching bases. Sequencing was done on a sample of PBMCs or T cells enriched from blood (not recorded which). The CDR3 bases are TGTGCCAGCAAAACAGGGTCGGCTGAAGCTTTCTTT. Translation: CASKTGSAEAFF.